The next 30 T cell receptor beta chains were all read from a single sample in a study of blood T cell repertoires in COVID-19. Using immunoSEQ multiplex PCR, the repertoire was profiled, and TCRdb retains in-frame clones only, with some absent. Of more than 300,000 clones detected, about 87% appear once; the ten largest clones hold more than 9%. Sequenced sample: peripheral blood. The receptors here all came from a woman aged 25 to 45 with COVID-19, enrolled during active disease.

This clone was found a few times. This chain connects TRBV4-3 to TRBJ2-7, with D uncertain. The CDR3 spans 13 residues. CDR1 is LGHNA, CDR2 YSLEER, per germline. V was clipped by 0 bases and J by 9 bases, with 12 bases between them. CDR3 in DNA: TGCGCCAGCAGCCAAGATCAGGCTTTTGGGCAGTACTTC. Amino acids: CASSQDQAFGQYF.

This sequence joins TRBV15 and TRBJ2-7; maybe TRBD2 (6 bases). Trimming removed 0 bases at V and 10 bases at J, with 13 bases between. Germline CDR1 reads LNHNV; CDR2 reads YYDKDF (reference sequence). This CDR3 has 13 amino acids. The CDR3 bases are TGTGCCACCAGCAGAGATCAGGCGGGGTTCCAGTACTTC. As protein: CATSRDQAGFQYF.

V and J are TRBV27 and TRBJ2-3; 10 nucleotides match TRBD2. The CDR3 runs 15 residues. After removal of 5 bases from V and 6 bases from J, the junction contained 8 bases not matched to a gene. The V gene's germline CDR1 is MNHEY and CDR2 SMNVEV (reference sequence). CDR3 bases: TGTGCCAGCAGTCCCCTAGCGGGGGTGCGGGATACGCAGTATTTT. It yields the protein CASSPLAGVRDTQYF.

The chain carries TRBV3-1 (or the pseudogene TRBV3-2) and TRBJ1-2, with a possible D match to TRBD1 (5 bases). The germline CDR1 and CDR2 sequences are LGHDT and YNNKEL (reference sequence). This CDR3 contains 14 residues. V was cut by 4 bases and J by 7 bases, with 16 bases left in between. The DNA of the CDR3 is TGTGCCAGCAGCCTAAGGGTGACAGAGATTGGCTACACCTTC. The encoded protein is CASSLRVTEIGYTF.

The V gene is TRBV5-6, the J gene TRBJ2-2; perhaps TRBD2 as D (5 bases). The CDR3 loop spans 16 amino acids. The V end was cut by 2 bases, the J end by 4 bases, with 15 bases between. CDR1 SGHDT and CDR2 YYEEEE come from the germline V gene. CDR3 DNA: TGTGCCAGCAGCTTCCGGACGGGGAGAATCACCGGGGAGCTGTTTTTT. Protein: CASSFRTGRITGELFF.

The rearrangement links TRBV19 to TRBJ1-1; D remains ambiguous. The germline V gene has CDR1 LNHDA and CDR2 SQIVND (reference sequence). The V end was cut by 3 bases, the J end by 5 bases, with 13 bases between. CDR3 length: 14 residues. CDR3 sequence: CASSINPRKTEAFF. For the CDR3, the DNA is TGTGCCAGTAGTATTAACCCCAGGAAGACTGAAGCTTTCTTT.

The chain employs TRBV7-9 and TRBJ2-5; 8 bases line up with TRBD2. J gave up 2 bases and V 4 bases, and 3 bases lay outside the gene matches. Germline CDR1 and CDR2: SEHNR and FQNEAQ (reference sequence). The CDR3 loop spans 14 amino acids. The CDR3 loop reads CASSSTSEQETQYF. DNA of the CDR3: TGTGCCAGCAGCTCGACTAGCGAACAAGAGACCCAGTACTTC.

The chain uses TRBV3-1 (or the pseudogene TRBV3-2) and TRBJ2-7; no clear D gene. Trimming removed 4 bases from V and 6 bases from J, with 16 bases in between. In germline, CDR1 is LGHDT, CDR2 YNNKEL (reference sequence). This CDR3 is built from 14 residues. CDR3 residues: CASSPNQASAEQYF. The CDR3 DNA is TGTGCCAGCAGCCCTAATCAGGCCAGTGCCGAGCAGTACTTC.

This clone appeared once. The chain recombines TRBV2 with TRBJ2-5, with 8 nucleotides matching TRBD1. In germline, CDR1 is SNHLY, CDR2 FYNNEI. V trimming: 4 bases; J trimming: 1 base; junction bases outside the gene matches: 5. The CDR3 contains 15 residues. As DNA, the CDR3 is TGTGCCAGCAGTGCCCTTACAGGGGGCCAAGAGACCCAGTACTTC. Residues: CASSALTGGQETQYF.

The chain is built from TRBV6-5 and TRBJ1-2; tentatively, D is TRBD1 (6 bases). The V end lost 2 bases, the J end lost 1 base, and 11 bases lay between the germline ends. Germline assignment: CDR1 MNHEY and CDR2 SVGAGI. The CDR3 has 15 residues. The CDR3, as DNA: TGTGCCAGCAGTTACACGGACAGCCTTAACTATGGCTACACCTTC. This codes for CASSYTDSLNYGYTF.

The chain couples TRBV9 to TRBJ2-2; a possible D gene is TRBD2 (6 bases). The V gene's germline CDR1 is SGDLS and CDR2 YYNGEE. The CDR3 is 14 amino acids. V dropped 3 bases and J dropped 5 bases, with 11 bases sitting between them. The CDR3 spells CASSGRAVTGELFF. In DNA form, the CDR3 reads TGTGCCAGCAGCGGGAGGGCCGTGACCGGGGAGCTGTTTTTT.

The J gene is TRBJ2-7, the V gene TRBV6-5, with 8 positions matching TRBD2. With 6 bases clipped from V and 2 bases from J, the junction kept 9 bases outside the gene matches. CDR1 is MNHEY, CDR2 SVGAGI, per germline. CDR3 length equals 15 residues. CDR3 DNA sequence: TGTGCCAGCAGGTCAGGGCTAGCGGGCCCCTACGAGCAGTACTTC. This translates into CASRSGLAGPYEQYF.

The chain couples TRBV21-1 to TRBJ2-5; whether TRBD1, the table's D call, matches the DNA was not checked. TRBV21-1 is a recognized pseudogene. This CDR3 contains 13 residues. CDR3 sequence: CASSKLGRETQYF. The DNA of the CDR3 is TGTGCCAGCAGCAAACTGGGGCGGGAGACCCAGTACTTC.

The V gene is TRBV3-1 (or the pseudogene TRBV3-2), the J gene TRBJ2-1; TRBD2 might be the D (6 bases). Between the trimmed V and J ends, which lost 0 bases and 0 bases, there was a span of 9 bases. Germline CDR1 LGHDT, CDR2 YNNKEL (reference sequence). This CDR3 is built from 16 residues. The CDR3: CASSQEVADSYNEQFF. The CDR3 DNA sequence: TGTGCCAGCAGCCAAGAAGTAGCGGACTCCTACAATGAGCAGTTCTTC.

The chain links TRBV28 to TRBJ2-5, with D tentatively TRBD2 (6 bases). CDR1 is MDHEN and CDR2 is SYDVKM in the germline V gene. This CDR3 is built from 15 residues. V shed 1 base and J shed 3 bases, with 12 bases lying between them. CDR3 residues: CASSLLGSGEETQYF. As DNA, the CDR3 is TGTGCCAGCAGTTTATTAGGTAGCGGAGAAGAGACCCAGTACTTC.

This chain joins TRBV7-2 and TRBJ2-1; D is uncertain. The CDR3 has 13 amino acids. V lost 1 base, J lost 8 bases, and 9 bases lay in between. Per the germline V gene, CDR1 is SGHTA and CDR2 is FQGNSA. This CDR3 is CASSLVRGDEQFF. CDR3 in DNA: TGTGCCAGCAGCTTAGTACGAGGCGATGAGCAGTTCTTC.

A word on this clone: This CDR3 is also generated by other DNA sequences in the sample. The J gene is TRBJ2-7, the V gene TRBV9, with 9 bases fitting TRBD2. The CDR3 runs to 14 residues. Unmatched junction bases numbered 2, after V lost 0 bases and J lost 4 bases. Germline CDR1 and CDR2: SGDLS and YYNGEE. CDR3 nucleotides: TGTGCCAGCAGCGTAGCAGCGGGAGGATACGAGCAGTACTTC. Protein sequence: CASSVAAGGYEQYF.

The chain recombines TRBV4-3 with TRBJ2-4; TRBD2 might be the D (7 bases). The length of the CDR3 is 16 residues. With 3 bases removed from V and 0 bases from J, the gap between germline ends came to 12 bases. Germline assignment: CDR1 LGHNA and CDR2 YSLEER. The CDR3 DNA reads TGCGCCAGCAGCCATGGGGCGGGGGCAGCCAAAAACATTCAGTACTTC. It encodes CASSHGAGAAKNIQYF.

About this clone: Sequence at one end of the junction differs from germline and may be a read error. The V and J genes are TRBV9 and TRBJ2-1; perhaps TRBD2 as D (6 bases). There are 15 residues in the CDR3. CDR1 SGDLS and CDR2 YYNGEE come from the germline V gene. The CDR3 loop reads CASSVSGSSNNEQFF. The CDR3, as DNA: TGTGCCAGCAGCGTATCCGGGAGCTCCAACAATGAGCAGTTCTTC.

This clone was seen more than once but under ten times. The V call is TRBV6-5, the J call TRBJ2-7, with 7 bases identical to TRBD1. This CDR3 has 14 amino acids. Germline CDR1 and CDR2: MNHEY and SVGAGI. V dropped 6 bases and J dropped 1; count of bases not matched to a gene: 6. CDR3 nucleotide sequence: TGTGCCAGCAGCCCCGGGACAGCGTCCTACGAGCAGTACTTC. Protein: CASSPGTASYEQYF.

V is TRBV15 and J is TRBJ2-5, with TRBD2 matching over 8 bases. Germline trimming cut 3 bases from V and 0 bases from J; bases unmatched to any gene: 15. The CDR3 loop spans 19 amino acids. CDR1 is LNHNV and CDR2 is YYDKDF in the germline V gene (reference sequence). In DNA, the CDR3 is TGTGCCACCAGCAGTCTAAAATTAGGCACTAGCGGAGACCAAGAGACCCAGTACTTC. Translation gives CATSSLKLGTSGDQETQYF.

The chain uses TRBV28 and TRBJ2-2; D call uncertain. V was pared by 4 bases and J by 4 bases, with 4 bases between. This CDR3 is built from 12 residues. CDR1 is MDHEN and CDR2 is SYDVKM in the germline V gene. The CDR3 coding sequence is TGTGCCAGCAGTTCGTTCACCGGGGAGCTGTTTTTT. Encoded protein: CASSSFTGELFF.

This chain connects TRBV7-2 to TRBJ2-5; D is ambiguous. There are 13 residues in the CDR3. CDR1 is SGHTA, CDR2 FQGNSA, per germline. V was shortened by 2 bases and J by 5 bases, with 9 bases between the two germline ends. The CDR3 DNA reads TGTGCCAGCAGCTTAATGAGGCTGGAGACCCAGTACTTC. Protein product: CASSLMRLETQYF.

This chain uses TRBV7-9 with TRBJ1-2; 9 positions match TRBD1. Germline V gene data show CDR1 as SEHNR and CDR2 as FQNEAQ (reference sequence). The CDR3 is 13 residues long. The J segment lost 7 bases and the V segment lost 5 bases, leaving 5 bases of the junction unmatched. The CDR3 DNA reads TGTGCCAGCAGCACGGGACAGGGATTTGGCTACACCTTC. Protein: CASSTGQGFGYTF. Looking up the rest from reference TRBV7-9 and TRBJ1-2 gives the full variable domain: DTGVSQNPRHKITKRGQNVTFRCDPISEHNRLYWYRQTLGQGPEFLTYFQNEAQLEKSRLLSDRFSAERPKGSFSTLEIQRTEQGDSAMYLCASSTGQGFGYTFGSGTRLTVV.

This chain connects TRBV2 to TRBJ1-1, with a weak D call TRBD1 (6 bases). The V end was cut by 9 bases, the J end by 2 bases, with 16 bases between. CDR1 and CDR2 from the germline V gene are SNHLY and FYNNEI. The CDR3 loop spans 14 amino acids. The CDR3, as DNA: TGTGCCAGTAGGATAGGACAGAAAAACACTGAAGCTTTCTTT. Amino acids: CASRIGQKNTEAFF. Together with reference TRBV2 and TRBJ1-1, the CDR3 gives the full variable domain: EPEVTQTPSHQVTQMGQEVILRCVPISNHLYFYWYRQILGQKVEFLVSFYNNEISEKSEIFDDQFSVERPDGSNFTLKIRSTKLEDSAMYFCASRIGQKNTEAFFGQGTRLTVV.

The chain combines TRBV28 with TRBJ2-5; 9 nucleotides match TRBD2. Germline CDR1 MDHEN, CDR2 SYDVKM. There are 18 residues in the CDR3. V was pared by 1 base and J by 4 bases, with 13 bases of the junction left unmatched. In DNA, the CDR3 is TGTGCCAGCAGTTTATTATCCTTGCGGGGACTAGCTTTAGAGACCCAGTACTTC. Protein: CASSLLSLRGLALETQYF.

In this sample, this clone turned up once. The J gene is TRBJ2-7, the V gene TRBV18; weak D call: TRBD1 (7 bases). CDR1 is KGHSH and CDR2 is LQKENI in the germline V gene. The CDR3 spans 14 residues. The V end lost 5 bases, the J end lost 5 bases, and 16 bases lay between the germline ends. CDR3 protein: CASSAGQLPHEQYF. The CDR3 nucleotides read TGTGCCAGCTCAGCGGGACAGCTACCCCACGAGCAGTACTTC.

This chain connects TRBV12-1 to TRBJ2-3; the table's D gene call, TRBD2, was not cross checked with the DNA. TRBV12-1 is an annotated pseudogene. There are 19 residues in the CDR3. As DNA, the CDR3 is TGTGCCAGCAGCCCCCCCTGTTGGCGGGAGGGCCGTAGCACAGATACGCAGTATTTT. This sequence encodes CASSPPCWREGRSTDTQYF.

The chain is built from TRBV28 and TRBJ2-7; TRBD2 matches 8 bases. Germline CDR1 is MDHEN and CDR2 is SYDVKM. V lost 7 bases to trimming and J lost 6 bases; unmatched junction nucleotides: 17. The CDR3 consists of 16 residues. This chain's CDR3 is CASTEAGGYRRIEQYF. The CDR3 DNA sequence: TGTGCCAGCACCGAGGCGGGGGGCTATCGACGGATCGAGCAGTACTTC.

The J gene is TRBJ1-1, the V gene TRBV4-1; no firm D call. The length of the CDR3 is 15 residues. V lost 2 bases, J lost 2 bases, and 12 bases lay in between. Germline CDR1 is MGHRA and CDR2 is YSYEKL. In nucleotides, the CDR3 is TGCGCCAGCAGCCAAAGGGAGAGGTTAAACACTGAAGCTTTCTTT. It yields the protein CASSQRERLNTEAFF.